This note documents a single T cell receptor beta chain sequence. Antigen specificity is unknown. This record belongs to a study of naive and memory T cell subsets. Study outcomes and limitations: Naive repertoires, especially CD8, held a few larger clonotypes, possibly memory cells re-expressing CD45RA. Activation and differentiation may alter RNA-based TCR counts.

After CD4 positive bead selection, the CD4-negative fraction gave CD8 T cells. Both TRBC1 and TRBC2 were covered by a beta constant-region primer of two equimolar oligonucleotides. Four rounds of PCR amplified the ligated cDNA using nested alpha and beta constant-region primers plus SP2. The cDNA 3' end received a ligated single-stranded oligonucleotide carrying the SP2 primer and a 12-nucleotide UMI. TCRdb redid the calling of the UMI-ligation and nested PCR reads with MiXCR, one entry per CDR3 protein. This sample has over 110,000 distinct CDR3 sequences; approximately 18% occur once, and the top ten carry roughly 0.68%. V trimming: 3 bases; J trimming: 8 bases; junction bases outside the gene matches: 3. The CDR3 is made up of 14 amino acids. Germline loops: CDR1 MDHEN, CDR2 SYDVKM.

The source is a human donor in good health. The rearrangement joins TRBV28 to TRBJ2-1; 11 bases align to TRBD2. The material sequenced was naive CD8+ T cells from blood. The CDR3 region has the DNA TGTGCCAGCAGTTTCCTAGCGGGAGGATATGAGCAGTTCTTC. Its translation is CASSFLAGGYEQFF.